This T cell receptor (beta chain) was captured in a study of vaccination and CD4 T cells after COVID-19. This clonotype was detected only a few times. What it recognizes is unknown. As to time point: late sampling 161 to 241 days after vaccination in three convalescent patients. The treatment denotes: roughly 11-day PBMC culture with coronavirus spike peptide pools or control peptides (ViraFEST assay). Sequencing of cultured CD4+ T cell DNA used the Oncomine TCR Beta short-read assay. One entry per CDR3 protein results from TCRdb running MiXCR on the PCR reads. The repertoire has around 23,000 distinct CDR3 sequences, approximately 32% of them found once; the top ten carry around 10%. The CDR3 covers 21 residues. The J segment lost 1 base and the V segment lost 0 bases, leaving 19 bases of the junction unmatched. Germline loops: CDR1 DFQATT, CDR2 SNEGSKA (reference sequence).

This sequence originates from a human donor who had recovered from COVID-19. This chain joins TRBV20-1 and TRBJ2-3, with TRBD2 identical over 10 bases. The material was CD4+ T cells from blood, cultured in vitro, obtained about 7 months after SARS-CoV-2 vaccination. As DNA, the CDR3 is TGCAGTGCTAGAGATGCTTTGGGAGCGGGGGGGCGGTCGAAGGGCACAGATACGCAGTATTTT. Protein product: CSARDALGAGGRSKGTDTQYF.